Listed here are 30 T cell receptor beta chains from one sample, sequenced in a study of blood T cells in healthy people across ages. Next came a second PCR, run for about 7 to 12 cycles, which used a sample-barcoded 5' primer along with a J-beta primer mix. One entry per CDR3 protein, called by TCRdb with MiXCR from the 5' RACE reads. Among over a million distinct CDR3 sequences listed, approximately 59% were seen once. Specimen: blood. Every receptor here comes from a man aged 18 to 30 in good health.

V usage is TRBV6-5 and J usage is TRBJ2-3; no definite D call. The germline gives CDR1 MNHEY, CDR2 SVGAGI. V lost 5 bases, J lost 4 bases, and 13 bases lay in between. This CDR3 comprises 14 residues. The CDR3 DNA follows: TGTGCCAGCAGTGCAGAAGGCGTTGCAGATACGCAGTATTTT. The encoded protein is CASSAEGVADTQYF.

This clonotype was detected a few times. The chain recombines TRBV27 with TRBJ1-6; D not certain. Per germline, CDR1 MNHEY and CDR2 SMNVEV (reference sequence). The ends were cut back, 0 bases at V and 7 bases at J, with 10 bases in the middle. This CDR3 spans 15 amino acids. The CDR3 loop reads CASSLSPMGNSPLHF. CDR3 DNA: TGTGCCAGCAGTTTATCGCCGATGGGAAATTCACCCCTCCACTTT.

This clonotype has only a few counts. The genes are TRBV5-5 and TRBJ2-7, with 7 bases identical to TRBD2. V lost 4 bases and J lost 9; bases outside the gene matches: 22. Germline values: CDR1 SGHKS, CDR2 YYEKEE (reference sequence). This CDR3 spans 17 amino acids. This CDR3 is CASSPYLLAGDLDVQYF. The DNA of the CDR3 is TGTGCCAGCAGCCCTTACCTCCTCGCGGGAGATTTGGATGTGCAGTACTTC.

The rearrangement links TRBV4-3 to TRBJ2-5; D is ambiguous. Germline assignment: CDR1 LGHNA and CDR2 YSLEER. V was pared by 7 bases and J by 5 bases, with 8 bases between. The CDR3 loop spans 11 amino acids. This chain's CDR3 is CASIKRETQYF. CDR3 sequence (DNA): TGCGCCAGCATAAAGAGGGAGACCCAGTACTTC.

This chain links TRBV27 with TRBJ2-5, with 10 bases identical to TRBD1. TRBJ2-7 matches the DNA end more closely, so the J call is doubtful. This CDR3 has 15 amino acids. CDR1 and CDR2 from the germline V gene are MNHEY and SMNVEV (reference sequence). The DNA for the CDR3 is TGTGCCAGCAGTTTAGGGACAGGGGTCCTCTACGAGCAGTACTTC. It specifies CASSLGTGVLYEQYF.

The V gene is TRBV4-1, the J gene TRBJ1-2; D not certain. There are 16 residues in the CDR3. Trimming pared 2 bases from V and 4 bases from J, leaving 17 bases between. Germline lookup yields CDR1 MGHRA and CDR2 YSYEKL. CDR3: CASSQPRRGFGYGYTF. The CDR3 nucleotides are TGCGCCAGCAGCCAACCCCGCAGAGGGTTCGGCTATGGCTACACCTTC.

The V and J genes are TRBV6-5 and TRBJ2-7, with D perhaps given as TRBD1 or TRBD2 (5 bases each). The CDR3 contains 15 residues. Trimming removed 5 bases from V and 1 base from J, with 15 bases in between. The germline V gene has CDR1 MNHEY and CDR2 SVGAGI. Here the CDR3 reads CASSAGTPISYEQYF. CDR3 sequence (DNA): TGTGCCAGCAGTGCCGGGACCCCCATATCCTACGAGCAGTACTTC.

This clonotype showed up just a few times. The CDR3 here is CASSLAKQGEKFF. The CDR3, as DNA: TGCGCCAGCAGCTTGGCCAAGCAGGGGGAAAAGTTCTTC. The gene calls are TRBV5-1 and TRBJ2-1, with 7 bases lining up with TRBD1. The ends lost 0 bases at V and 14 bases at J; junction bases unmatched: 8. Per germline, CDR1 SGHRS and CDR2 YFSETQ. This CDR3 has 13 residues.

This CDR3 is CSGLTQELSEAFF. The CDR3 DNA reads TGCAGCGGCCTGACTCAGGAACTTTCTGAAGCTTTCTTT. The chain joins TRBV29-1 to TRBJ1-1; D unclear. Germline lookup yields CDR1 SQVTM and CDR2 ANQGSEA. This CDR3 spans 13 amino acids. V lost 7 bases, J lost 6 bases, and 18 bases lay in between. The full variable domain, in which reference TRBV29-1 and TRBJ1-1 provide the parts outside the CDR3, is SAVISQKPSRDICQRGTSLTIQCQVDSQVTMMFWYRQQPGQSLTLIATANQGSEATYESGFVIDKFPISRPNLTFSTLTVSNMSPEDSSIYLCSGLTQELSEAFFGQGTRLTVV.

This clonotype has ten or more counts. The chain is built from TRBV29-1 and TRBJ2-7, with D perhaps matching TRBD1 (5 bases). Germline loops: CDR1 SQVTM, CDR2 ANQGSEA. Between the trimmed V and J ends, which lost 3 bases and 5 bases, there was a span of 11 bases. This CDR3 is built from 12 residues. The CDR3 sequence is CSVEGQGDEQYF. In DNA form, the CDR3 reads TGCAGCGTTGAGGGGCAGGGTGACGAGCAGTACTTC.

The V and J genes are TRBV21-1 and TRBJ2-5. TRBV21-1 is a pseudogene. The CDR3 length is 15 residues. CDR3 nucleotides: TGTGCCAGCAGCAAAGTAATCCATAACCAAGAGACCCAGTACTTC. Its protein is CASSKVIHNQETQYF.

CDR3 nucleotide sequence: TGCGCCAGCAGCTTGGAATCTTTCGGGAATACGCAGTATTTT. It is translated as CASSLESFGNTQYF. The gene calls are TRBV5-1 and TRBJ2-3; D might be TRBD2 (5 bases). Per germline, CDR1 SGHRS and CDR2 YFSETQ. The CDR3 sequence is 14 residues long. The V and J ends lost 0 bases and 7 bases respectively, with 12 bases between them. Complete variable domain (other parts from reference TRBV5-1 and TRBJ2-3): KAGVTQTPRYLIKTRGQQVTLSCSPISGHRSVSWYQQTPGQGLQFLFEYFSETQRNKGNFPGRFSGRQFSNSRSEMNVSTLELGDSALYLCASSLESFGNTQYFGPGTRLTVL.

This clonotype came up a few times. The chain employs TRBV29-1 and TRBJ2-3; no clear D gene. The V gene lost 7 bases and the J gene lost 0 bases, with 8 bases spanning the gap. This CDR3 region has 12 residues. Germline V gene data show CDR1 as SQVTM and CDR2 as ANQGSEA. The CDR3 protein is CSATTSTDTQYF. The DNA of the CDR3 is TGCAGCGCGACAACTAGCACAGATACGCAGTATTTT.

The chain links TRBV5-1 to TRBJ2-1, with D perhaps TRBD1 (6 bases). CDR3 size: 16 residues. The germline gives CDR1 SGHRS, CDR2 YFSETQ. Between the trimmed V and J ends, which lost 0 bases and 9 bases, there was a span of 19 bases. The CDR3 reads CASSLGQTTARGEQFF. The CDR3 nucleotides read TGCGCCAGCAGCTTGGGGCAGACCACAGCCAGGGGTGAGCAGTTCTTC.

This rearrangement joins TRBV2 to TRBJ2-5; 10 positions match TRBD2. This CDR3 is 16 amino acids long. Germline CDR1 and CDR2: SNHLY and FYNNEI. Germline trimming cut 7 bases from V and 5 bases from J; bases unmatched to any gene: 13. The CDR3 spells CASTERIAGGIETQYF. The CDR3 DNA is TGTGCCAGCACTGAGAGAATAGCGGGGGGTATTGAGACCCAGTACTTC.

CDR3 sequence: CASSLVRVPLGLGASTQYF. DNA for the CDR3: TGTGCCAGCAGCTTAGTTCGGGTACCGTTGGGACTAGGGGCCTCCACGCAGTATTTT. The V and J genes are TRBV7-8 and TRBJ2-3; 8 bases fit TRBD2. The V segment lost 1 base and the J segment 9 bases; nucleotides outside the gene matches: 21. The CDR3 consists of 19 residues. The germline gives CDR1 SGHVS, CDR2 FQNEAQ.

The V call is TRBV29-1, the J call TRBJ1-1; D is perhaps TRBD1 (5 bases). Trimming took off 3 bases at V and 8 bases at J, with 13 bases between the two ends. The CDR3 runs 12 residues. Germline-derived CDR1 and CDR2 are SQVTM and ANQGSEA. The CDR3 loop is CSVDPSTAEAFF. CDR3 DNA sequence: TGCAGCGTTGACCCTTCGACAGCCGAAGCTTTCTTT. The full variable domain, in which reference TRBV29-1 and TRBJ1-1 provide the parts outside the CDR3, is SAVISQKPSRDICQRGTSLTIQCQVDSQVTMMFWYRQQPGQSLTLIATANQGSEATYESGFVIDKFPISRPNLTFSTLTVSNMSPEDSSIYLCSVDPSTAEAFFGQGTRLTVV.

The chain has TRBV4-2 and TRBJ2-7, with TRBD2 identical over 7 bases. J gave up 0 bases and V 2 bases, and 7 bases lay outside the gene matches. Germline assignment: CDR1 LGHNA and CDR2 YNFKEQ. This CDR3 is 16 amino acids long. The CDR3 DNA is TGTGCCAGCAGCCAATCAGCGGGACCACACTCCTACGAGCAGTACTTC. Translating gives CASSQSAGPHSYEQYF.

The chain has TRBV18 and TRBJ2-1, with D tentatively TRBD1 (5 bases). The J call is uncertain, as TRBJ2-7 better fits the DNA end. Germline V CDR1 and CDR2: KGHSH, LQKENI. The CDR3 sequence is 16 residues long. The CDR3: CASSPQGSSSYNEQYF. The CDR3, as DNA: TGTGCCAGCTCACCACAGGGGTCGAGCTCCTACAATGAGCAGTACTTC.

This clonotype was counted once. This rearrangement joins TRBV7-2 to TRBJ2-5, with D perhaps TRBD1 (5 bases). There are 14 residues in the CDR3. Deletions cut 1 base from V and 11 bases from J, with 17 bases between. CDR1 is SGHTA, CDR2 FQGNSA, per germline. CDR3 sequence reads: CASSLEARGNEQYF. For the CDR3, the DNA is TGTGCCAGCAGCTTAGAGGCTAGGGGTAATGAGCAGTACTTC.

The V gene is TRBV6-6, the J gene TRBJ2-1, with D unclear. This CDR3 has 16 amino acids. Per germline, CDR1 MNHNY and CDR2 SVGAGI (reference sequence). Trimming cost V 5 bases and J 0 bases, with 14 bases left between them. Written as DNA, the CDR3 is TGTGCCAGCAGTCAACCGGGCTCAAGCTCCTACAATGAGCAGTTCTTC. Amino acid sequence: CASSQPGSSSYNEQFF.

This chain connects TRBV2 to TRBJ1-4; 7 nucleotides agree with TRBD1. CDR1 SNHLY and CDR2 FYNNEI come from the germline V gene. The length of the CDR3 is 16 residues. The V gene end was trimmed by 3 bases and the J gene end by 1 base; junction bases not matched to a gene: 5. CDR3 protein: CASSDQGVITNEKLFF. As DNA, the CDR3 is TGTGCCAGCAGTGACCAGGGGGTGATAACTAATGAAAAACTGTTTTTT.

The V gene is TRBV29-1, the J gene TRBJ1-1; 8 nucleotides match TRBD1. Germline-derived CDR1 and CDR2 are SQVTM and ANQGSEA. This CDR3 spans 14 amino acids. The V and J ends lost 4 bases and 7 bases, in that order; junction bases with no gene match: 11. The CDR3 region is CSVAVTGVLSEAFF. CDR3 nucleotide sequence: TGCAGCGTTGCGGTGACAGGGGTGTTGAGTGAAGCTTTCTTT.

The chain carries TRBV7-2 and TRBJ1-2; D possibly corresponds to TRBD1 (6 bases). CDR1 is SGHTA and CDR2 is FQGNSA in the germline V gene. This CDR3 spans 16 amino acids. V was clipped by 0 bases and J by 2 bases, with 13 bases between them. The CDR3 loop reads CASSLAYRVKNYGYTF. The CDR3 DNA is TGTGCCAGCAGCTTAGCGTACAGGGTTAAGAACTATGGCTACACCTTC. Based on the CDR3 plus reference TRBV7-2 and TRBJ1-2, the full variable domain is GAGVSQSPSNKVTEKGKDVELRCDPISGHTALYWYRQSLGQGLEFLIYFQGNSAPDKSGLPSDRFSAERTGGSVSTLTIQRTQQEDSAVYLCASSLAYRVKNYGYTFGSGTRLTVV.

This clonotype showed up just a few times. V is TRBV4-1 and J is TRBJ1-2; unclear D gene. The CDR3 has 14 residues. Trimming shortened V by 0 bases and J by 6 bases, and 11 bases separated the two germline ends. Per germline, CDR1 MGHRA and CDR2 YSYEKL. The CDR3 reads CASSQEMTHDGYTF. The CDR3 coding sequence is TGCGCCAGCAGCCAAGAGATGACTCACGATGGCTACACCTTC.

This clonotype occurred a few times. The chain employs TRBV9 and TRBJ1-2, with 7 bases fitting TRBD1. Germline CDR1 SGDLS, CDR2 YYNGEE. V lost 4 bases, J lost 2 bases, and 5 bases stayed unmatched. The CDR3 length is 14 residues. In nucleotides, the CDR3 is TGTGCCAGCAGCTTTCCAGGGGGAAACTATGGCTACACCTTC. Translated: CASSFPGGNYGYTF.

This clonotype came up once. The chain joins TRBV11-3 to TRBJ2-1; 7 bases line up with TRBD2. This CDR3 has 15 amino acids. Trimming at V came to 5 bases and at J to 7 bases, leaving 11 bases not matched to a gene. Germline V gene data show CDR1 as SGHNT and CDR2 as YENEEA. The chain's CDR3 is CASSQREGSQNEQFF. DNA of the CDR3: TGTGCCAGCAGCCAGAGGGAGGGCAGCCAGAATGAGCAGTTCTTC.

CDR3 region: CASTLLTGDNYGYTF. CDR3 sequence (DNA): TGTGCCAGCACCTTACTTACAGGGGATAACTATGGCTACACCTTC. This sequence joins TRBV12-3 or TRBV12-4 and TRBJ1-2, with 7 bases fitting TRBD1. CDR3 size: 15 residues. Trimming removed 7 bases from V and 1 base from J; junction bases left unmatched: 9.

This chain joins TRBV2 and TRBJ2-7, with 7 nucleotides matching TRBD2. Trimming took 3 bases from V and 2 from J; bases not matched to a gene: 4. The CDR3 is made up of 14 amino acids. Germline CDR1 is SNHLY and CDR2 is FYNNEI. The CDR3 DNA follows: TGTGCCAGCAGTGAGGCTAGCGGACCCTACGAGCAGTACTTC. It specifies CASSEASGPYEQYF.

The table lists this clonotype with a few counts. The V gene is TRBV10-3, the J gene TRBJ2-3; D gene ambiguous. V shed 6 bases and J shed 3 bases, with 16 bases lying between them. The CDR3 is made up of 15 amino acids. Germline V lookup: CDR1 ENHRY, CDR2 SYGVKD. The CDR3 DNA reads TGTGCCATCAGCGAAACCAACGGACGGACAGATACGCAGTATTTT. Translating gives CAISETNGRTDTQYF.